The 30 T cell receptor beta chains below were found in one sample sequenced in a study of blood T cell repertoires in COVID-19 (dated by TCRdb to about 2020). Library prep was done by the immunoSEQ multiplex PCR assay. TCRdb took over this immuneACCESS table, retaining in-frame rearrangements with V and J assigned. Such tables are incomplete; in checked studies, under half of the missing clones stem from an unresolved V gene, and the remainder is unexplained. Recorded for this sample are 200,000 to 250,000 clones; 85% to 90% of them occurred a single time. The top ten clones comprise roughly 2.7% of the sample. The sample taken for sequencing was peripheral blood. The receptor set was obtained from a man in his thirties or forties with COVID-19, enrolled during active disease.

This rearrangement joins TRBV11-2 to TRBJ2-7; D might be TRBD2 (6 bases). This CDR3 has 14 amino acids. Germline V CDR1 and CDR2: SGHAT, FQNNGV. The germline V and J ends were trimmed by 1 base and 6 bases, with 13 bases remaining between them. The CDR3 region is CASSLVGGLSEQYF. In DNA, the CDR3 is TGTGCCAGCAGCTTAGTGGGGGGATTGAGCGAGCAGTACTTC.

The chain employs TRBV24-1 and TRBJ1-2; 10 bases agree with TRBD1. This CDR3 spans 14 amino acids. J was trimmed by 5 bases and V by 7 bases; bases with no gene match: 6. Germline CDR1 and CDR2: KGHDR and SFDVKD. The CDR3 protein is CATSRQGAGYGYTF. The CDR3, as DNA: TGTGCCACCAGCCGACAGGGGGCAGGTTATGGCTACACCTTC.

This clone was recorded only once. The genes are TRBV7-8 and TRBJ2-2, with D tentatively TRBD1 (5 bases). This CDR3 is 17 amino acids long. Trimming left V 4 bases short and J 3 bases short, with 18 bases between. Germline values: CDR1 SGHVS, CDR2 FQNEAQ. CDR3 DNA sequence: TGTGCCAGCAGCTCACTTACAGGAGCCGAGTACACCGGGGAGCTGTTTTTT. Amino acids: CASSSLTGAEYTGELFF.

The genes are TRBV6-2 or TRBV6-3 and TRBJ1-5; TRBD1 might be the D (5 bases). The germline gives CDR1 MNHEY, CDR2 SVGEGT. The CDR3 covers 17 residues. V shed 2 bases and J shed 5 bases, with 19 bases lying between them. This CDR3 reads CASSYLSTAPWDQPQHF. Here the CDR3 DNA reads TGTGCCAGCAGTTACCTCTCGACAGCTCCTTGGGATCAGCCCCAGCATTTT.

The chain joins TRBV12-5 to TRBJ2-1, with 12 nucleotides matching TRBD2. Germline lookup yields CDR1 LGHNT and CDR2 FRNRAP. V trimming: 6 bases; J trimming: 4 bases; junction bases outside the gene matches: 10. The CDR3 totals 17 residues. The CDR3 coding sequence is TGTGCTAGTGGCACCCAGGAGGGACTAGCGGGTTACAATGAGCAGTTCTTC. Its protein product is CASGTQEGLAGYNEQFF.

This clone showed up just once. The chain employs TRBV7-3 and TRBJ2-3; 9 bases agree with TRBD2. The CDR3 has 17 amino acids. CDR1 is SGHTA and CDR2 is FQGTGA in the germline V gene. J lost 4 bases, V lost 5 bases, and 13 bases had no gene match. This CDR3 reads CASSRPRAGGAADTQYF. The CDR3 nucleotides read TGTGCCAGCAGCCGTCCCCGGGCGGGGGGGGCTGCAGATACGCAGTATTTT.

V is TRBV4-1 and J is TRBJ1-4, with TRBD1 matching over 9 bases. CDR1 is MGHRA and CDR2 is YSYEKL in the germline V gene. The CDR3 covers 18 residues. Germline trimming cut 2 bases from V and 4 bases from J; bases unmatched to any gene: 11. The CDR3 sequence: CASSQFLTGGAFNEKLFF. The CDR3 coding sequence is TGCGCCAGCAGCCAATTCCTTACAGGGGGCGCGTTTAATGAAAAACTGTTTTTT.

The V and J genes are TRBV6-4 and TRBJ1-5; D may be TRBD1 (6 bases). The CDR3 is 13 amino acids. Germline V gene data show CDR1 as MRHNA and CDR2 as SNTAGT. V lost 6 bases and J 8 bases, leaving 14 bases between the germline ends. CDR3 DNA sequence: TGTGCCAGCAGAGGACAGCCAGGGGAGCCCCAGCATTTT. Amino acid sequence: CASRGQPGEPQHF.

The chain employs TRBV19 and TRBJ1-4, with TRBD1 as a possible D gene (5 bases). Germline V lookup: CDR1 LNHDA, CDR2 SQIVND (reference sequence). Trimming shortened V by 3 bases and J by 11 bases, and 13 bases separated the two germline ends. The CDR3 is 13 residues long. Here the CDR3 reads CASSIRQYTKLFF. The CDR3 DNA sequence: TGTGCCAGTAGTATTCGACAGTATACTAAACTGTTTTTT.

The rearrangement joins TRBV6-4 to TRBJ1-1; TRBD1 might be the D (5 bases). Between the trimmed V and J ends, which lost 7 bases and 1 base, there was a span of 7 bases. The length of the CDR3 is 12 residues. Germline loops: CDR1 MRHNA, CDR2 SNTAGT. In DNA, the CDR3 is TGTGCCAGCACCGACAGGAACACTGAAGCTTTCTTT. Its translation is CASTDRNTEAFF.

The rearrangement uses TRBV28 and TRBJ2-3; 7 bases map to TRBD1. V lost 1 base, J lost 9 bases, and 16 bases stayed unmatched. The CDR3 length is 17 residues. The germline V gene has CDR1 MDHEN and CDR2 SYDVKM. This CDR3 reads CASSLYGDSQGRSTQYF. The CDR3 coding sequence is TGTGCCAGCAGTTTATATGGGGACAGTCAGGGTAGGTCGACGCAGTATTTT.

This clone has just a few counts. CDR3 residues: CASSQDRPSGLGAQYF. DNA for the CDR3: TGCGCCAGCAGCCAAGATCGACCGTCGGGACTAGGGGCGCAGTATTTT. This rearrangement joins TRBV4-3 to TRBJ2-3; 8 bases are a match to TRBD2. V dropped 0 bases and J dropped 10; count of bases not matched to a gene: 12. Per germline, CDR1 LGHNA and CDR2 YSLEER. The CDR3 runs 16 residues.

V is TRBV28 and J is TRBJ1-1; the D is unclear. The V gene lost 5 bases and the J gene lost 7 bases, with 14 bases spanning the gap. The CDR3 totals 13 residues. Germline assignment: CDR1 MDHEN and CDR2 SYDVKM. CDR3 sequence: CASSPSQRGEAFF. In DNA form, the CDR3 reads TGTGCCAGCAGTCCCTCGCAGCGGGGTGAAGCTTTCTTT.

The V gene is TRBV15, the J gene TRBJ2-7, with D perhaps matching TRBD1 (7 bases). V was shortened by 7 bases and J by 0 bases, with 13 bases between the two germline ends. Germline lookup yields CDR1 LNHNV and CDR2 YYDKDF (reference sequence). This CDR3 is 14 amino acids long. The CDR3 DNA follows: TGTGCCACCAAGGCGGGACAGAGCTCCTACGAGCAGTACTTC. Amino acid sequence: CATKAGQSSYEQYF.

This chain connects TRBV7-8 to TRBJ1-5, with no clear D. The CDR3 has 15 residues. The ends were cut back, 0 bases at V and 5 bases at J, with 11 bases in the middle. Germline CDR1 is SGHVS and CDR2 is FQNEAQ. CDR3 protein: CASSLARAGHQPQHF. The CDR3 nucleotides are TGTGCCAGCAGCTTAGCGAGGGCAGGTCATCAGCCCCAGCATTTT.

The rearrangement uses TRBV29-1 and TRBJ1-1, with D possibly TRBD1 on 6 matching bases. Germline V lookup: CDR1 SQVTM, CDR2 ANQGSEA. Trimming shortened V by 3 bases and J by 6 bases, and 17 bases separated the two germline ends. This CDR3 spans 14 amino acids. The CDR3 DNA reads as TGCAGCGTTGAGGGGGGGACACTCCCCCCTGAAGCTTTCTTT. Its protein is CSVEGGTLPPEAFF.

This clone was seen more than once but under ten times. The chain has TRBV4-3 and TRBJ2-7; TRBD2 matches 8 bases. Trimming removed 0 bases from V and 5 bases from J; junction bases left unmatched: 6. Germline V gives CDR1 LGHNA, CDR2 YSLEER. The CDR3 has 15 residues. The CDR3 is CASSQELGGADEQYF. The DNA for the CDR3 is TGCGCCAGCAGCCAAGAACTCGGGGGGGCCGACGAGCAGTACTTC.

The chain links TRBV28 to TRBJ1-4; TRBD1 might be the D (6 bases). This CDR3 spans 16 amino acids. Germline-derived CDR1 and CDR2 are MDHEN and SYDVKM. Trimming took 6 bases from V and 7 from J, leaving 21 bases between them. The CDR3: CASSRSPLWGLEKLFF. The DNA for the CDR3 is TGTGCCAGCAGCCGATCTCCATTATGGGGGCTTGAAAAACTGTTTTTT. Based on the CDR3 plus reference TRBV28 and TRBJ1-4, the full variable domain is DVKVTQSSRYLVKRTGEKVFLECVQDMDHENMFWYRQDPGLGLRLIYFSYDVKMKEKGDIPEGYSVSREKKERFSLILESASTNQTSMYLCASSRSPLWGLEKLFFGSGTQLSVL.

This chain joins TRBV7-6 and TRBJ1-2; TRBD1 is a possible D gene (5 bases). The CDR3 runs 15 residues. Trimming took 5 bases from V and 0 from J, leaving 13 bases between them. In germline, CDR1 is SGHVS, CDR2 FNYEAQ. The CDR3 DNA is TGTGCCAGCAGCCCCCTGGGGGGGACTAACTATGGCTACACCTTC. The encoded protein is CASSPLGGTNYGYTF.

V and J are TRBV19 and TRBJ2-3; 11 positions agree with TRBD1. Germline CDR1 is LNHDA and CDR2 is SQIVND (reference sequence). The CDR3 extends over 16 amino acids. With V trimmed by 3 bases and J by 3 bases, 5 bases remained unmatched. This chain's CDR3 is CASSIGGTGGTDTQYF. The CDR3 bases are TGTGCCAGTAGTATTGGTGGGACAGGGGGGACAGATACGCAGTATTTT.

Here the CDR3 reads CASSPGLAGSEQFF. In nucleotides, the CDR3 is TGCGCCAGCAGCCCGGGACTAGCGGGGAGTGAGCAGTTCTTC. This chain connects TRBV4-3 to TRBJ2-1; 13 nucleotides line up with TRBD2. The CDR3 extends over 14 amino acids. Germline lookup yields CDR1 LGHNA and CDR2 YSLEER. J was trimmed by 9 bases and V by 4 bases; bases with no gene match: 3.

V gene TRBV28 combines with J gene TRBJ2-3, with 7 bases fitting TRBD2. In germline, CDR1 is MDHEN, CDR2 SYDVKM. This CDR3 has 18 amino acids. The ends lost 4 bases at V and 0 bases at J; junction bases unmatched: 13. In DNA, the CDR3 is TGTGCCAGCAGTTCCCTGGTCGGGCGGGAGTCCAGCACAGATACGCAGTATTTT. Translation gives CASSSLVGRESSTDTQYF.

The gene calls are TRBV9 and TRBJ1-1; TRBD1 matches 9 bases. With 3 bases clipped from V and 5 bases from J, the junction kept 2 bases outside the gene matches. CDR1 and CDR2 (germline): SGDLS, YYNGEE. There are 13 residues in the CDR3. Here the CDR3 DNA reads TGTGCCAGCAGCGCGGGACAGGGTACTGAAGCTTTCTTT. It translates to CASSAGQGTEAFF.

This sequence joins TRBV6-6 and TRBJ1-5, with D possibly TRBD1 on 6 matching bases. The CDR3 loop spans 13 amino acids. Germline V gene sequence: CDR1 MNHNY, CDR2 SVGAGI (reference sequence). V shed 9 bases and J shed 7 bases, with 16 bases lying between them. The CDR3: CASHARGGQPQHF. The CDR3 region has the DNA TGTGCCAGTCACGCGAGGGGGGGACAGCCCCAGCATTTT.

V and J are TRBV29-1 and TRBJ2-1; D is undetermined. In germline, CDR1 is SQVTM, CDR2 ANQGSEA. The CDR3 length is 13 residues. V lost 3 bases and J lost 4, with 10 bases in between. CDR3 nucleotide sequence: TGCAGCGTTGACCGCTTAACTTACAATGAGCAGTTCTTC. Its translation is CSVDRLTYNEQFF.

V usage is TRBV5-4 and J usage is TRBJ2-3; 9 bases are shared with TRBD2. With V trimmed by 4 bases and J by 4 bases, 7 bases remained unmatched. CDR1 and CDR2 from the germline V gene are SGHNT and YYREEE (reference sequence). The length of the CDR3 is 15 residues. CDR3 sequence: CASSNSGSLSDTQYF. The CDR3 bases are TGTGCCAGCAGCAATAGCGGGAGTCTGTCAGATACGCAGTATTTT.

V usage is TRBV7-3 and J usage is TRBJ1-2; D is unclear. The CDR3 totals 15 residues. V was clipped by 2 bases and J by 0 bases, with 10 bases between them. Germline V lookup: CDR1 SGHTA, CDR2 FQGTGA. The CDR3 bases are TGTGCCAGCAGCTTAGACACCTTAGCTAACTATGGCTACACCTTC. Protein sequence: CASSLDTLANYGYTF.

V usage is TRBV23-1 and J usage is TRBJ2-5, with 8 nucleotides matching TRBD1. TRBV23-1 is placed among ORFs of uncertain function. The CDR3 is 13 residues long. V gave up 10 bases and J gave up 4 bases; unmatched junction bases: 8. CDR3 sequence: CATGQGKRETQYF. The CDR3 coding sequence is TGCGCCACTGGACAGGGTAAGCGAGAGACCCAGTACTTC.

CDR3 loop: CASSTQGPYTDTQYF. CDR3 bases: TGTGCCAGTAGTACGCAGGGGCCTTACACAGATACGCAGTATTTT. V and J are TRBV19 and TRBJ2-3; tentative D call: TRBD1 (6 bases). Trimming took off 4 bases at V and 2 bases at J, with 13 bases between the two ends. From germline, CDR1 is LNHDA and CDR2 SQIVND (reference sequence). The CDR3 is 15 amino acids.

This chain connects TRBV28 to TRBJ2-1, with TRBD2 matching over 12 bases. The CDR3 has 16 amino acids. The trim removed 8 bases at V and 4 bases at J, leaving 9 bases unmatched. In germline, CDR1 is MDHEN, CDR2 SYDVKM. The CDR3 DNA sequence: TGTGCCAGCCCTAAGGGAACTAGCGGGAGGTACAATGAGCAGTTCTTC. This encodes CASPKGTSGRYNEQFF.